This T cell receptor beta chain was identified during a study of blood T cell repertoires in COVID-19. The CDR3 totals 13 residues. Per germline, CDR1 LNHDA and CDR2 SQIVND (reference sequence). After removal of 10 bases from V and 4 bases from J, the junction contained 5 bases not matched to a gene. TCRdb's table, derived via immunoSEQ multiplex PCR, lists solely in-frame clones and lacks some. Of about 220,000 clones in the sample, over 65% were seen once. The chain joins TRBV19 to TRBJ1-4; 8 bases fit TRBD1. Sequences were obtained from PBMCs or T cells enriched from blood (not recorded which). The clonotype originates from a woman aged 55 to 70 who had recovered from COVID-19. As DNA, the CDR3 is TGTGCCACTGGGACAGGCATTAATGAAAAACTGTTTTTT. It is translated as CATGTGINEKLFF.